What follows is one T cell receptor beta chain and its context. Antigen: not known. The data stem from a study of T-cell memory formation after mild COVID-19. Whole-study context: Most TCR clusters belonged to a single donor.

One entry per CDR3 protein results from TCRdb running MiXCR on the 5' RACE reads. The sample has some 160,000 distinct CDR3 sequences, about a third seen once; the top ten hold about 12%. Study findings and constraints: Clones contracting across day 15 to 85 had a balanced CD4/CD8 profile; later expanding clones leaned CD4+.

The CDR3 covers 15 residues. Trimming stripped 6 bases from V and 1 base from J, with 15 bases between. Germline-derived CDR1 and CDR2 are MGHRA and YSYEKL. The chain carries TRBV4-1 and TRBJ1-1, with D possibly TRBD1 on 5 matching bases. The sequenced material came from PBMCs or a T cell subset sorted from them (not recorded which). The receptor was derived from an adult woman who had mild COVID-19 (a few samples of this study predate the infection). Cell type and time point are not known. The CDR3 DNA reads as TGCGCCAGCAGTCTCCCCGGGGGACGGAACACTGAAGCTTTCTTT. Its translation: CASSLPGGRNTEAFF.